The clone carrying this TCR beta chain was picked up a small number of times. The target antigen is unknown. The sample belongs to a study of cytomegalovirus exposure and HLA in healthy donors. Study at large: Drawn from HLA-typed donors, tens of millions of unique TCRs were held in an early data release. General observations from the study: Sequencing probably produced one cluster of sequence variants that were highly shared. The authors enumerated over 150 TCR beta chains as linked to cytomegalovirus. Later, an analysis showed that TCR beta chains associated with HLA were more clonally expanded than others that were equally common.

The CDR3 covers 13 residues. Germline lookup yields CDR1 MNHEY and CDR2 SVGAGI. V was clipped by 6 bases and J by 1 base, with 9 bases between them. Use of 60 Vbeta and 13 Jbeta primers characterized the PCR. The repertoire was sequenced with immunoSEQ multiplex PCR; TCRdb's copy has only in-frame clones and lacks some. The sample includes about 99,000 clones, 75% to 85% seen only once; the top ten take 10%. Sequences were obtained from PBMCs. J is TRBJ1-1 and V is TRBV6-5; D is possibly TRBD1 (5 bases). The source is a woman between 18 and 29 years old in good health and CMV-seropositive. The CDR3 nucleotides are TGTGCCAGCAGGGGGCTTTCGAACACTGAAGCTTTCTTT. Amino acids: CASRGLSNTEAFF.